Shown below are 13 T cell receptor beta chains from a single sample sequenced in a study of cytomegalovirus exposure and HLA in healthy donors. The primer mix had 60 Vbeta and 13 Jbeta primers. The assay was immunoSEQ multiplex PCR, and TCRdb's table has in-frame clones only and misses some. The repertoire holds 90,000 to 140,000 clones, 12% to 15% seen once, with over 0.8% in the top ten. Source material: PBMCs. Receptor source: a female donor in good health and CMV-seronegative.

This clone was detected a few times. This chain uses TRBV19 with TRBJ2-7; the D gene is possibly TRBD1 (5 bases). The germline V gene has CDR1 LNHDA and CDR2 SQIVND (reference sequence). The CDR3 length is 15 residues. V dropped 7 bases and J dropped 2 bases, with 18 bases sitting between them. Written as DNA, the CDR3 is TGTGCCAGTACCCTCGAATTCGGACATCCCTACGAGCAGTACTTC. Amino acids: CASTLEFGHPYEQYF. The full variable domain, rest sourced from reference TRBV19 and TRBJ2-7, is DGGITQSPKYLFRKEGQNVTLSCEQNLNHDAMYWYRQDPGQGLRLIYYSQIVNDFQKGDIAEGYSVSREKKESFPLTVTSAQKNPTAFYLCASTLEFGHPYEQYFGPGTRLTVT.

V is TRBV10-3 and J is TRBJ2-5; the match to TRBD1 covers 7 bases. The CDR3 extends over 13 amino acids. Germline V gene sequence: CDR1 ENHRY, CDR2 SYGVKD. J was trimmed by 4 bases and V by 2 bases; bases with no gene match: 1. This chain's CDR3 is CAISENRGETQYF. CDR3 DNA: TGTGCCATCAGTGAGAACAGGGGAGAGACCCAGTACTTC.

This clone has more than one count but fewer than ten. The V call is TRBV2, the J call TRBJ2-1; tentative D call: TRBD2 (6 bases). Per the germline V gene, CDR1 is SNHLY and CDR2 is FYNNEI. V lost 10 bases to trimming and J lost 10 bases, with 8 bases between them. The CDR3 contains 9 residues. The CDR3 here is CATGREQFF. Here the CDR3 DNA reads TGTGCCACGGGGAGGGAGCAGTTCTTC.

This clone was counted between two and nine times. CDR3 nucleotide sequence: TGTGCCAGCAGTGAAGTCTCCTATGGCTACACCTTC. As protein: CASSEVSYGYTF. The rearrangement links TRBV2 to TRBJ1-2; D is unresolved. V gave up 1 base and J gave up 4 bases, with 4 bases separating them. This CDR3 is built from 12 residues. The germline gives CDR1 SNHLY, CDR2 FYNNEI.

This clone has only a few counts. V and J are TRBV7-9 and TRBJ2-7; 8 nucleotides agree with TRBD2. With V trimmed by 5 bases and J by 1 base, 7 bases remained unmatched. The CDR3 has 15 residues. Per the germline V gene, CDR1 is SEHNR and CDR2 is FQNEAQ (reference sequence). CDR3 amino acids: CASSLLPGGSYEQYF. CDR3 DNA sequence: TGTGCCAGCAGCCTCCTCCCGGGGGGGTCCTACGAGCAGTACTTC.

There are a few counts of this clone. V is TRBV15 and J is TRBJ2-5; a possible D gene is TRBD2 (7 bases). The length of the CDR3 is 16 residues. CDR1 is LNHNV, CDR2 YYDKDF, per germline (reference sequence). V lost 5 bases, J lost 5 bases, and 21 bases lay in between. CDR3 in DNA: TGTGCCACCAGCCCAAGAGGGGGGGCATATGTGGAGACCCAGTACTTC. It is translated as CATSPRGGAYVETQYF.

This clone occurred a few times. The V and J genes are TRBV5-5 and TRBJ1-3, with 7 bases fitting TRBD1. After removal of 0 bases from V and 0 bases from J, the junction contained 3 bases not matched to a gene. CDR3 length: 16 amino acids. Germline CDR1 is SGHKS and CDR2 is YYEKEE (reference sequence). The CDR3 loop is CASSLGHRGSGNTIYF. The CDR3 DNA reads as TGTGCCAGCAGCTTGGGTCACAGGGGCTCTGGAAACACCATATATTTT.

The rearrangement joins TRBV2 to TRBJ1-2, with 10 bases that match TRBD1. Germline trimming cut 11 bases from V and 8 bases from J; bases unmatched to any gene: 8. CDR1 SNHLY and CDR2 FYNNEI come from the germline V gene. CDR3 length equals 12 residues. The CDR3 bases are TGTGCCCAGGAGGACAGGGGGAAAGGCTACACCTTC. Amino acids: CAQEDRGKGYTF.

This clone has more than one count but fewer than ten. V gene TRBV7-8 combines with J gene TRBJ1-5, with 9 bases lining up with TRBD1. Trimming at V came to 5 bases and at J to 5 bases, leaving 4 bases not matched to a gene. Per germline, CDR1 SGHVS and CDR2 FQNEAQ. The CDR3 sequence is 14 residues long. The CDR3 DNA reads TGTGCCAGCAGCCCCGGACAGGGGCATCAGCCCCAGCATTTT. Protein: CASSPGQGHQPQHF.

This clone was seen a few times. This chain links TRBV28 with TRBJ2-3; TRBD2 might be the D (6 bases). V shed 1 base and J shed 8 bases, with 16 bases lying between them. This CDR3 has 15 amino acids. Per germline, CDR1 MDHEN and CDR2 SYDVKM. CDR3 protein: CASSLSGRGPGTQYF. The CDR3 region has the DNA TGTGCCAGCAGTTTATCCGGGAGAGGCCCTGGTACGCAGTATTTT.

This clone was detected only a few times. The gene calls are TRBV6-5 and TRBJ2-7; 8 positions agree with TRBD2. CDR1 is MNHEY and CDR2 is SVGAGI in the germline V gene. The CDR3 runs to 14 residues. Trimming at V came to 5 bases and at J to 1 base, leaving 4 bases not matched to a gene. The CDR3 DNA follows: TGTGCCAGCAGTCCAACTAGCGGATCCTACGAGCAGTACTTC. Residues: CASSPTSGSYEQYF.

V is TRBV14 and J is TRBJ2-7; no firm D call. V was pared by 6 bases and J by 3 bases, with 6 bases between. The CDR3 length is 11 residues. CDR1 is SGHDN, CDR2 FVKESK, per germline. The DNA for the CDR3 is TGTGCCAGCAGTCATAGCTACGAGCAGTACTTC. Translation gives CASSHSYEQYF.

The rearrangement joins TRBV4-1 to TRBJ1-2; TRBD1 matches at 11 bases. CDR1 MGHRA and CDR2 YSYEKL come from the germline V gene. The CDR3 length is 16 residues. J gave up 7 bases and V 3 bases, and 10 bases lay outside the gene matches. CDR3 sequence: CASSQEPGQGAPGYTF. The CDR3 region has the DNA TGCGCCAGCAGCCAGGAACCTGGACAGGGGGCGCCTGGCTACACCTTC.